The entry below describes one T cell receptor (beta chain). The CDR3 has 16 amino acids. Trimming removed 0 bases from V and 3 bases from J; junction bases left unmatched: 6. Germline V gene sequence: CDR1 SGHVS, CDR2 FNYEAQ. The record originates from a study of OX40 agonist ivuxolimab in advanced cancers. The table came from immunoSEQ multiplex PCR; TCRdb's copy has only in-frame clones and leaves some out. The repertoire holds more than 40,000 clones, with 65% to 85% as singletons. Sequencing used CD4+ or CD8+ T cells sorted from blood, obtained in a trial of the OX40 agonist ivuxolimab. This receptor was taken from an adult with an advanced solid tumor such as melanoma, head and neck, liver or kidney cancer. The V call is TRBV7-6, the J call TRBJ2-7; 9 bases line up with TRBD2. CDR3 nucleotide sequence: TGTGCCAGCAGCTTAGCCGCAGCGGGGGGTCACTACGAGCAGTACTTC. Its translation is CASSLAAAGGHYEQYF.